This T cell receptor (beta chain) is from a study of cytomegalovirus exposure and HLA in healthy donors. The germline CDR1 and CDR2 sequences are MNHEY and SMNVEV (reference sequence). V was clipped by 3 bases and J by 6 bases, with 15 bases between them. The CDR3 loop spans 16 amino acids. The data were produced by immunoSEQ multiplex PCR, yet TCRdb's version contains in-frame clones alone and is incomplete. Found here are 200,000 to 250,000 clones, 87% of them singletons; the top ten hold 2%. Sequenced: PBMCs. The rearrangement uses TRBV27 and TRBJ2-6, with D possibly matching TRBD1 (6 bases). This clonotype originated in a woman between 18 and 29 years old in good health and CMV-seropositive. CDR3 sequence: CASSLGRGIEANVLTF. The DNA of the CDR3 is TGTGCCAGCAGTTTGGGTAGGGGGATCGAGGCCAACGTCCTGACTTTC.